This TCR beta chain was profiled in a study of PD-1 blockade in classical Hodgkin lymphoma. This table comes from immunoSEQ multiplex PCR, and its TCRdb copy is limited to in-frame clones, with some not included. The sample consists of about 23,000 clones, roughly two thirds of them appearing once. The CDR3 sequence is 15 residues long. CDR1 and CDR2 (germline): MNHNS, SASEGT. V gave up 7 bases and J gave up 0 bases, with 13 bases separating them. The patients all showed relapse after autologous stem cell transplantation, while their brentuximab vedotin exposure varied. This specimen consisted of peripheral blood mononuclear cells (PBMCs), obtained at baseline. This chain joins TRBV6-1 and TRBJ2-4; no clear D gene. The clonotype comes from a human donor with classical Hodgkin lymphoma. CDR3 bases: TGTGCCAGCACTCCTGTCATCCTAGCCAAAAACATTCAGTACTTC. This encodes CASTPVILAKNIQYF.